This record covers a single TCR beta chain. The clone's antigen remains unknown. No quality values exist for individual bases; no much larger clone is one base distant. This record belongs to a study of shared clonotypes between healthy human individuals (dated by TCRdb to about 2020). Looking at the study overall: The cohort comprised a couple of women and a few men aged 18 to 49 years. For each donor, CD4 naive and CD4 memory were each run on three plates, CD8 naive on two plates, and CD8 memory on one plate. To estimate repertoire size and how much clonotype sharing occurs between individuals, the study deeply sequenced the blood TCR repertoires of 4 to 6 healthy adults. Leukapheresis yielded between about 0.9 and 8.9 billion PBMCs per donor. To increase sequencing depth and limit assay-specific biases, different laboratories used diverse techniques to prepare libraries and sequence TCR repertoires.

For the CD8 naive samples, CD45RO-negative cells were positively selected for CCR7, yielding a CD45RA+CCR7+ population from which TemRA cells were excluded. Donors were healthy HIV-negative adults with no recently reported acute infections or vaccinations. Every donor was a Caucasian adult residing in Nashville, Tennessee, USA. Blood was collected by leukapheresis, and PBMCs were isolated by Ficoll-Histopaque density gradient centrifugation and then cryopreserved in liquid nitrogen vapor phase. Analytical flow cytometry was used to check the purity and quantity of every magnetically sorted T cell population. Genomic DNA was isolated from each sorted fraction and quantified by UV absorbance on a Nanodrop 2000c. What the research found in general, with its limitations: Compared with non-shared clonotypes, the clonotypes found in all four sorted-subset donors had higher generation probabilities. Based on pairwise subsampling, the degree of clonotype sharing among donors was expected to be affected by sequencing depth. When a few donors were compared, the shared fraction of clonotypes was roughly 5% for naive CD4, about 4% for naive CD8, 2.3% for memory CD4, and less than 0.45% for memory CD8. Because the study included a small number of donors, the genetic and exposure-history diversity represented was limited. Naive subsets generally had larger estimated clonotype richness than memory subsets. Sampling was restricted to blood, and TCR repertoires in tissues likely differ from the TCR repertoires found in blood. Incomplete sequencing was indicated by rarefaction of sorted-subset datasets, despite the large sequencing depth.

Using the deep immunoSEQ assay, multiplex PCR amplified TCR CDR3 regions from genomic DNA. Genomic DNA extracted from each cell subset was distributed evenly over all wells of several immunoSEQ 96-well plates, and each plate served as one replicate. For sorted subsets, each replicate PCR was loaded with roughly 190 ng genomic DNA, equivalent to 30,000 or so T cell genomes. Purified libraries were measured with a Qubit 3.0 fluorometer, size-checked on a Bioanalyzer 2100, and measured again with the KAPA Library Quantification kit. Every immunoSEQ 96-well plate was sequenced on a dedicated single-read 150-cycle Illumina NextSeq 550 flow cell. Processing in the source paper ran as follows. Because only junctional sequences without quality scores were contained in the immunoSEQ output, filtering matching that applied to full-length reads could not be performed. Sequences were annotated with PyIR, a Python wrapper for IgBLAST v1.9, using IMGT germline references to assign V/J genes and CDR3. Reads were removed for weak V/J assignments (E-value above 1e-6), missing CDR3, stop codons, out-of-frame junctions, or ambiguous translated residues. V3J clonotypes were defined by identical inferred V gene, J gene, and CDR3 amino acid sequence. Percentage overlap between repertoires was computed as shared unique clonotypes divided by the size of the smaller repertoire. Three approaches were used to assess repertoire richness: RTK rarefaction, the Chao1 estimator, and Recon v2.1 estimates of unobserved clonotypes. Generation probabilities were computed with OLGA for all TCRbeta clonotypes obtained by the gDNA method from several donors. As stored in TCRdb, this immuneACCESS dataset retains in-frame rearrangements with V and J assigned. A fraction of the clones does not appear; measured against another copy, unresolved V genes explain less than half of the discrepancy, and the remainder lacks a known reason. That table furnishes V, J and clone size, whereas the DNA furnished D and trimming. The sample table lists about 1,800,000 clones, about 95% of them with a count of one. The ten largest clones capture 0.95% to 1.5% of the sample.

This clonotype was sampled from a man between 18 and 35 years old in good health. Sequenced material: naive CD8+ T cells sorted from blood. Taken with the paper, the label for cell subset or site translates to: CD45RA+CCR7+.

Read as DNA, the sequence is TGTGCCAGCATTCGCGGGGGAGGCAGCACCGGGGAGCTGTTTTTT. It codes for CASIRGGGSTGELFF. The rearranged segments are TRBV7-9 and TRBJ2-2, with 7 central nucleotides matching TRBD2. From V the trimming removes 7 bases and from J it removes 4 bases, while the gene matches leave 9 bases of the junction unaccounted for. Per the germline V gene (reference sequence), SEHNR is the CDR1 and FQNEAQ is the CDR2. From cysteine to phenylalanine, the CDR3 is 15 amino acids long. The DNA shown is the 45-base CDR3, in frame from base 1.